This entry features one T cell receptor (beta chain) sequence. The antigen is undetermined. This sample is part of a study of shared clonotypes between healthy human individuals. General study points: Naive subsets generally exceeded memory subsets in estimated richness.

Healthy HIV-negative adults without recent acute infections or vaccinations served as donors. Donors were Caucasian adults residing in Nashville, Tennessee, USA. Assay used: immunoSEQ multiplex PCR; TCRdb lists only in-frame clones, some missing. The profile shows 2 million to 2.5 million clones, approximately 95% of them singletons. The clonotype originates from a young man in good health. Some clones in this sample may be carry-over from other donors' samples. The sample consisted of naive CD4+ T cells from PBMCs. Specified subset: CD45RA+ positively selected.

As DNA, the CDR3 is TGTGCCAGCTCACCTACGACAGGGGGCTATAGCACAGATACGCAGTATTTT. It translates to CASSPTTGGYSTDTQYF. The chain combines TRBV18 with TRBJ2-3; 10 bases are shared with TRBD1. The trim removed 3 bases at V and 0 bases at J, leaving 6 bases unmatched. Germline V gene sequence: CDR1 KGHSH, CDR2 LQKENI. The CDR3 contains 17 residues.